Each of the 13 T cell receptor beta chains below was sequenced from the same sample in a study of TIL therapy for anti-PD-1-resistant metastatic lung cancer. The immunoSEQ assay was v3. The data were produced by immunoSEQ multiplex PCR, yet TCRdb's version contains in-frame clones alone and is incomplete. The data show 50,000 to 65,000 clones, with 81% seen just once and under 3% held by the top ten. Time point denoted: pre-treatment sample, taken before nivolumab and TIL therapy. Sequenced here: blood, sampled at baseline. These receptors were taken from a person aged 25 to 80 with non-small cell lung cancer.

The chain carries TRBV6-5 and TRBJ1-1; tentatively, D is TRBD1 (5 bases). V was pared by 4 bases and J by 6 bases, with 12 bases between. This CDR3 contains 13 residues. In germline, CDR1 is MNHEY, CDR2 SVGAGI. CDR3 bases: TGTGCCAGCAGTTTCAACATAGGGGCTGAAGCTTTCTTT. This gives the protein CASSFNIGAEAFF.

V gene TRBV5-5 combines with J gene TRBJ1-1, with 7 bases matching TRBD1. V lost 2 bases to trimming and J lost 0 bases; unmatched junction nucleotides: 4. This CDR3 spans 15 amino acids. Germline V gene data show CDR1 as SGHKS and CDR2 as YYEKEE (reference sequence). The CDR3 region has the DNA TGTGCCAGCAGCTTAAAAGGGACAGTGAACACTGAAGCTTTCTTT. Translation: CASSLKGTVNTEAFF.

This CDR3 reads CASSLVPGVENEQFF. DNA of the CDR3: TGCGCCAGCAGCTTGGTACCCGGAGTCGAGAATGAGCAGTTCTTC. The rearrangement joins TRBV5-1 to TRBJ2-1; D gene ambiguous. CDR1 and CDR2 (germline): SGHRS, YFSETQ. Trimming cost V 0 bases and J 7 bases, with 14 bases left between them. The CDR3 extends over 15 amino acids.

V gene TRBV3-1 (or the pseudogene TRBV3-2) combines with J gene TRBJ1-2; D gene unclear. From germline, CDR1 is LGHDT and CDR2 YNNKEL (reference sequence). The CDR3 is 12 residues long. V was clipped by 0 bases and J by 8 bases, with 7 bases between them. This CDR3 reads CASSQDVKGYTF. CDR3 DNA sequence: TGTGCCAGCAGCCAAGATGTCAAGGGCTACACCTTC.

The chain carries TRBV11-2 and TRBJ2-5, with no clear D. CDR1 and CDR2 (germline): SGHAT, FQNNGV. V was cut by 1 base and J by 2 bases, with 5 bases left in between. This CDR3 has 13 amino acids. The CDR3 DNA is TGTGCCAGCAGCTTAGCCCGGCAAGAGACCCAGTACTTC. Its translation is CASSLARQETQYF.

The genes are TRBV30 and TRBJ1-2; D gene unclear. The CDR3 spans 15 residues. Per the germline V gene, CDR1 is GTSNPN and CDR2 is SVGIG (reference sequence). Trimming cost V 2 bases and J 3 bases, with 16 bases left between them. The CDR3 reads CAWSTPRSADYGYTF. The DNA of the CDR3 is TGTGCCTGGAGTACCCCGCGGTCGGCAGACTATGGCTACACCTTC.

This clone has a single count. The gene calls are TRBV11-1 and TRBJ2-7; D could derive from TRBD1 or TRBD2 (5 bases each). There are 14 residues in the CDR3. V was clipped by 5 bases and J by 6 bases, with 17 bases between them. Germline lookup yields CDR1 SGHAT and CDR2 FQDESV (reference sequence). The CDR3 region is CASSPLGERVEQYF. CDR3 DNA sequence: TGTGCCAGCAGCCCCCTGGGGGAGAGGGTCGAGCAGTACTTC. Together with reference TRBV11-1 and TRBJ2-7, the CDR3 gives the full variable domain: EAEVAQSPRYKITEKSQAVAFWCDPISGHATLYWYRQILGQGPELLVQFQDESVVDDSQLPKDRFSAERLKGVDSTLKIQPAELGDSAMYLCASSPLGERVEQYFGPGTRLTVT.

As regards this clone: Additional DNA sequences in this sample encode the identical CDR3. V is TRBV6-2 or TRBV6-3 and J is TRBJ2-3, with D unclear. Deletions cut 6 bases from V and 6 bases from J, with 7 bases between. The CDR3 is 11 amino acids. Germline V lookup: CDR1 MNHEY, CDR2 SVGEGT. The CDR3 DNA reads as TGTGCCAGCAGCCTTGGGGATACGCAGTATTTT. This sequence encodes CASSLGDTQYF.

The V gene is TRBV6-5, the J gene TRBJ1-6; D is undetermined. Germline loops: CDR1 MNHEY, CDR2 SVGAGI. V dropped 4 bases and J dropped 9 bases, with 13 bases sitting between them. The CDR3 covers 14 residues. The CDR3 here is CASSSVDGRSPLHF. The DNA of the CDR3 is TGTGCCAGCAGTTCAGTCGATGGGCGTTCACCCCTCCACTTT.

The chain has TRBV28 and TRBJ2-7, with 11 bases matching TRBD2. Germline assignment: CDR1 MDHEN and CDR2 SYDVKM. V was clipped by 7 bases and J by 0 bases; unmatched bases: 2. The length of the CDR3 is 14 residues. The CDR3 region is CASITSGSSYEQYF. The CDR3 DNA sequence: TGTGCCAGCATTACTAGCGGGAGCTCCTACGAGCAGTACTTC. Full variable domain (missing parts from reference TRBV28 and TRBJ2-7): DVKVTQSSRYLVKRTGEKVFLECVQDMDHENMFWYRQDPGLGLRLIYFSYDVKMKEKGDIPEGYSVSREKKERFSLILESASTNQTSMYLCASITSGSSYEQYFGPGTRLTVT.

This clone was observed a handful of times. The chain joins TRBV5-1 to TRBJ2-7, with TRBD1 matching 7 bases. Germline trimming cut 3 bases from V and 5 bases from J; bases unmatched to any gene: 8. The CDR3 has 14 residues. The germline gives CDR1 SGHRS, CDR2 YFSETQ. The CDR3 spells CASSSPGQRNEQYF. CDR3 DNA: TGCGCCAGCAGCTCTCCGGGACAGAGGAACGAGCAGTACTTC.

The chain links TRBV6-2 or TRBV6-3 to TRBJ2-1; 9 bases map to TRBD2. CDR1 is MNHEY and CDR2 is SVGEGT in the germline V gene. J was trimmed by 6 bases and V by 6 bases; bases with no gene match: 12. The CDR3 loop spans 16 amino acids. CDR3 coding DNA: TGTGCCAGCAGCCAAGAGCTTAGCGGGGGATCCAATGAGCAGTTCTTC. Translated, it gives CASSQELSGGSNEQFF.

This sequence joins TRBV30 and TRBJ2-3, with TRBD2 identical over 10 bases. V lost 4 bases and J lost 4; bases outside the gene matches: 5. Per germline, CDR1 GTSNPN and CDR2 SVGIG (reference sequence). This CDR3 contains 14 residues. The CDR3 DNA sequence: TGTGCCTGGAACATAGCGGGAGGTGCAGATACGCAGTATTTT. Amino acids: CAWNIAGGADTQYF.